The entry that follows covers one TCR beta chain sequence. CDR3 length equals 14 residues. The V gene end was trimmed by 4 bases and the J gene end by 6 bases; junction bases not matched to a gene: 8. Germline V gene data show CDR1 as SGHRS and CDR2 as YFSETQ. This specimen comes from a study of CDR3 diversity in severe acne. In TCRdb, the PCR reads were re-called with MiXCR into one record per CDR3 protein. The sample includes about 86,000 distinct CDR3 sequences, roughly 51% seen only once; the top ten take roughly an eighth. The chain combines TRBV5-1 with TRBJ1-2; TRBD1 aligns across 8 bases. Sequenced sample: blood. The TCR sequence derives from a male donor in good health, without acne. The CDR3 sequence is CASSIGQGLDGYTF. The DNA of the CDR3 is TGCGCCAGCAGCATCGGACAGGGTTTGGATGGCTACACCTTC.